This is a list of T cell receptor beta chains from one sample in a study of regulatory T cells in long-lasting Graves disease. A single record per CDR3 protein comes from TCRdb applying MiXCR to the multiplex PCR reads. The table has roughly 500,000 distinct CDR3 sequences, 13% seen once. A further study also used this sample, focusing on T cells in Graves' hyperthyroidism and ophthalmopathy.

This material consisted of peripheral blood mononuclear cells (PBMCs), taken at new diagnosis, from a patient treated with antithyroid drugs. The receptors were gathered from a man aged 30 to 39 with Graves disease. The CDR3 runs from the conserved cysteine through the conserved F or W. A D gene is named only where the DNA matches it firmly. The size of a clone is reported for some rows only, either as once, few or many, or as a class for expanded clones.

v_gene	d_gene	abundance	j_gene	CDR3nt	CDR3aa
TRBV12-5	NA	few	TRBJ2-1	TGTGGAAGTGGGGCCCTTGAGCAGTTCTTC	CGSGALEQFF
TRBV2	NA	many	TRBJ1-2	TGTGCCAGCAGCGTGAGACCCTCCGGGACAATGACTGGCTACACCTTC	CASSVRPSGTMTGYTF
TRBV11-2	NA	many	TRBJ1-4	TGTGCCAGCAGTCGCCGGTCAGATAATGAAAAACTGTTTTTT	CASSRRSDNEKLFF
TRBV6-1	TRBD2	NA	TRBJ2-7	TGTGCCAGCAGTGAATCGAGACTAGCGGTTTTCTCCTACGAGCAGTACTTC	CASSESRLAVFSYEQYF
TRBV6-1	TRBD1	few	TRBJ1-2	TGTGCCAGCGGGACAGCTCGTGGCTACACCTTC	CASGTARGYTF
TRBV20-1	NA	many	TRBJ2-3	TGCAGTGCTAGCGGGACAGATACGCAGTATTTT	CSASGTDTQYF
TRBV28	TRBD2	many	TRBJ2-1	TGTGCCACCAGAGGGGTCGAGCGGGAGGCTGGGAGCTCCTACAATGAGCAGTTCTTC	CATRGVEREAGSSYNEQFF
TRBV6-1	NA	many	TRBJ2-7	TGTGCCAGCAGACCCCTCCCCGGGGTCCACGAGCAGTACTTC	CASRPLPGVHEQYF
TRBV30	NA	few	TRBJ2-5	TGTGCCTGGAGTCTCGATGAAGGGTACCAAGAGACCCAGTACTTC	CAWSLDEGYQETQYF
TRBV6-1	NA	few	TRBJ2-7	TGTGCCAGCAGTGAGACAGAGGTGCTCCCCTACGAGCAGTACTTC	CASSETEVLPYEQYF
TRBV9	NA	NA	TRBJ2-2	TGTGCCAGCACCGTGACAGCCAAAGGGGAGCTGTTTTTT	CASTVTAKGELFF
TRBV9	TRBD2	NA	TRBJ2-3	TGTGCCAGCAGCGTAGCTAGCGGGAAGGCGGATACGCAGTATTTT	CASSVASGKADTQYF
TRBV6-4	NA	NA	TRBJ2-1	TGTGCCAGCAGTGACAACGGGGAGGACTACAATGAGCAGTTCTTC	CASSDNGEDYNEQFF
TRBV19	TRBD2	many	TRBJ2-3	TGTGCCAGTTCACAGCGGGAGCCTAGCACAGATACGCAGTATTTT	CASSQREPSTDTQYF
TRBV2	NA	many	TRBJ2-7	TGTGCCGTCCGAACAGGGAGCAGAGGCGAGCAGTACTTC	CAVRTGSRGEQYF
TRBV2	TRBD2	many	TRBJ2-2	TGTGCCAGCACCTCTAGCGGGTCCAACACCGGGGAGCTGTTTTTT	CASTSSGSNTGELFF
TRBV5-1	TRBD2	many	TRBJ2-1	TGCGCCAGCAGCTTGGAACTAGCGAGCTATGAGCAGTTCTTC	CASSLELASYEQFF
TRBV7-2	NA	NA	TRBJ1-1	TGTGCCAGCAGCCCCCTGGGGGGGAGGACTGAAGCTTTCTTT	CASSPLGGRTEAFF
TRBV20-1	TRBD1	NA	TRBJ2-4	TGCAGTGCCCGTTATGGGACCGGGACAGGACAATACTTC	CSARYGTGTGQYF
TRBV30	NA	many	TRBJ2-5	TGTGCCTTCTTGCCCCAAGAGACCCAGTACTTC	CAFLPQETQYF
TRBV12-3/TRBV12-4	NA	many	TRBJ2-3	TGTGCCAGCAGTTTAGCGGGCCCAGATACGCAGTATTTT	CASSLAGPDTQYF
TRBV29-1	NA	NA	TRBJ1-2	TGCAGCGTTGAAAAGTTAGGTCGTGGCGGCTACACCTTC	CSVEKLGRGGYTF
TRBV28	NA	NA	TRBJ2-2	TGTGCCGGGTCCGGGACCCTAAGGGCCGGGGAGCTGTTTTTT	CAGSGTLRAGELFF
TRBV15	TRBD2	few	TRBJ2-1	TGTGCCACCAGCAGAGATCGCTGGACTAGCGAAATCTACAATGAGCAGTTCTTC	CATSRDRWTSEIYNEQFF
TRBV10-3	TRBD1	many	TRBJ2-7	TGTGCCATCACCCCGGGACAGGGTGTTTCCTACGAGCAGTACTTC	CAITPGQGVSYEQYF
TRBV5-6	NA	NA	TRBJ2-3	TGTGCCAGCAGCTTGGTCTTCCCCAACACAGATACGCAGTATTTT	CASSLVFPNTDTQYF
TRBV18	NA	many	TRBJ1-5	TGTGCCAGCTCACCAGAAAATGGTCAGCCCCAGCATTTT	CASSPENGQPQHF
TRBV20-1	NA	NA	TRBJ2-3	TGCAGTGCCGTAGAAAGGGATACGCAGTATTTT	CSAVERDTQYF
TRBV30	NA	many	TRBJ2-7	TGTGCCTCGGACGGTGGGAGGTCCGAGCAGTACTTC	CASDGGRSEQYF
TRBV12-3/TRBV12-4	TRBD2	many	TRBJ2-3	TGTGCCAGCAGTTCGAGGACTAGGGATACGCAGTATTTT	CASSSRTRDTQYF
TRBV2	TRBD2	NA	TRBJ2-7	TGTGCCAGCAGTGAGCTAGCGGAAGACGAGCAGTACTTC	CASSELAEDEQYF
TRBV12-3/TRBV12-4	NA	many	TRBJ2-1	TGTGCCAGCAGTTTGCAACAGGGGGGGGAGGGTGAGCAGTTCTTC	CASSLQQGGEGEQFF
TRBV7-8	TRBD2	many	TRBJ2-7	TGTGCCAGCAGCTTAGGGTACAGGGCTAGCGGGGCCTACGAGCAGTACTTC	CASSLGYRASGAYEQYF
TRBV20-1	NA	many	TRBJ2-1	TGCAGTGCTAGACAGGGGTATAGATCTGAGCAGTTCTTC	CSARQGYRSEQFF
TRBV10-3	TRBD1	many	TRBJ1-2	TGTGCCATCAGCCGGGACAGCGGCTATGGCTACACCTTC	CAISRDSGYGYTF
TRBV20-1	NA	many	TRBJ1-2	TGCAGTGCTAGTACAGGTCCTAACTATGGCTACACCTTC	CSASTGPNYGYTF
TRBV20-1	TRBD2	NA	TRBJ2-3	TGCAGTGCCACCAGCGGGAAGAGCACAGATACGCAGTATTTT	CSATSGKSTDTQYF
TRBV7-3	NA	many	TRBJ2-3	TGTGCCAGCAGCCCGTCGGGGGCAGATACGCAGTATTTT	CASSPSGADTQYF
TRBV5-1	TRBD2	few	TRBJ2-6	TGCGCCAGCAGCAACCGGGGGGCTGGGGCCAACGTCCTGACTTTC	CASSNRGAGANVLTF
TRBV13	NA	NA	TRBJ2-1	TGTGCCAGCAGCTTAGGACAGAATGAGCGGTTCTTC	CASSLGQNERFF
TRBV2	NA	many	TRBJ2-5	TGTGCCAGCAGTGAAACCGAGGGAACAGACACCCAGTACTTC	CASSETEGTDTQYF
TRBV18	TRBD2	NA	TRBJ2-3	TGTGCCAGCTCACACCTAGCGCTAGCGGAGATCACAGATACGCAGTATTTT	CASSHLALAEITDTQYF
TRBV9	NA	NA	TRBJ2-1	TGTGCCAGCAAACCCATGGTCTCCCATGAGCAGTTCTTC	CASKPMVSHEQFF
TRBV6-1	NA	many	TRBJ2-3	TGTGCCAGCGCCCCTGTGCGCTCAGATACGCAGTATTTT	CASAPVRSDTQYF
TRBV11-2	TRBD2	many	TRBJ2-3	TGTGCCAGCAGCCCCCTTTCACTAGCGGGAGGGCATTTT	CASSPLSLAGGHF
TRBV24-1	TRBD2	many	TRBJ2-5	TGTGCCACCAGTGATTCCGGGACTAGCGGTGAGACCCAGTACTTC	CATSDSGTSGETQYF
TRBV10-3	NA	many	TRBJ2-7	TGTGCCATCAGTGAAGGGAACTACGAGCAGTACTTC	CAISEGNYEQYF
TRBV5-1	NA	few	TRBJ1-4	TGCGCCAGCAGCCTCACCTCGACTAATGAAAAACTGTTTTTT	CASSLTSTNEKLFF
TRBV12-5	NA	many	TRBJ2-1	TGTGCTAGTGGTTTGGGGGTACTTGGGCATGAGCAGTTCTTC	CASGLGVLGHEQFF
TRBV28	TRBD1	NA	TRBJ2-7	TGTGCCAGCAGCCCTTCACAGGGGGCTGCCTACGAGCAGTACTTC	CASSPSQGAAYEQYF
TRBV2	TRBD1	many	TRBJ2-5	TGTGCCAGCAGGTCGACAGGGGGCGGGGAGACCCAGTACTTC	CASRSTGGGETQYF
TRBV12-3/TRBV12-4	TRBD1	many	TRBJ1-4	TGTGCCAGCAGTTTATCTGGACAGGGTATTGAAAAACTGTTTTTT	CASSLSGQGIEKLFF
TRBV24-1	NA	many	TRBJ2-7	TGTGCCACCAGTGACCCAGGCCTCGGGCAGTACTTC	CATSDPGLGQYF
TRBV2	TRBD1	many	TRBJ1-5	TGTGCCAGCAGTGAGACAGGGCCTCAGCCCCAGCATTTT	CASSETGPQPQHF
TRBV27	NA	many	TRBJ2-1	TGTGCCAGCAGTGCCACAGGGCTCTCCTACAATGAGCAGTTCTTC	CASSATGLSYNEQFF
TRBV12-3/TRBV12-4	NA	many	TRBJ2-5	TGTGCCAGCAGCCAAGGGGGAGCACCACAAGAGGCCCAGTACTTC	CASSQGGAPQEAQYF
TRBV6-2/TRBV6-3	TRBD1	many	TRBJ2-5	TGTGCCAGCAGATACAGGGGGCTTCCTCAAGAGACCCAGTACTTC	CASRYRGLPQETQYF
TRBV18	TRBD1	NA	TRBJ2-7	TGTGCCAGCTCACCACTACAGGGGATTAACGAGCAGTACTTC	CASSPLQGINEQYF
TRBV10-3	NA	few	TRBJ2-5	TGTGCCGTCAGTGAGTCGACCGGGCTAGCGTCCGGTGAGACCCAGTACTTC	CAVSESTGLASGETQYF
TRBV6-1	TRBD1	few	TRBJ2-1	TGTGCCAGCAGTGAAGCGCAAGGACAGGGTATCAATGAGCAGTTCTTC	CASSEAQGQGINEQFF